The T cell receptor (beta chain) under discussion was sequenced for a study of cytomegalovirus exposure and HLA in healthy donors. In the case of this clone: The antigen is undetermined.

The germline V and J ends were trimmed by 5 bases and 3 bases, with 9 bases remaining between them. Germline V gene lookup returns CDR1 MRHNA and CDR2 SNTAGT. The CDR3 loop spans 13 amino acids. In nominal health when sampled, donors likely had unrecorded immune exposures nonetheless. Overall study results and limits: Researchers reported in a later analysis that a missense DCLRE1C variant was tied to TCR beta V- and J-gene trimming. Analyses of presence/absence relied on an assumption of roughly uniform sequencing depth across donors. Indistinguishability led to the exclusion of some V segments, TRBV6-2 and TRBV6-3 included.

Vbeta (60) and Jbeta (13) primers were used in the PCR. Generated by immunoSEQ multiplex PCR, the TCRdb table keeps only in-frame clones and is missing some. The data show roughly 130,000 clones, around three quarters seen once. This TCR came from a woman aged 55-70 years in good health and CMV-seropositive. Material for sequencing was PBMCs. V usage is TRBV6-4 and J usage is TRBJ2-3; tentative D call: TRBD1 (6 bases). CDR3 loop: CASSYRATDTQYF. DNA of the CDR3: TGTGCCAGCAGTTACAGGGCGACAGATACGCAGTATTTT.